This T cell receptor beta chain is from a study of blood T cells in healthy people across ages. The people who gave samples were healthy Caucasians from Russia, aged roughly 6 to 100. Germline lookup yields CDR1 MNHNY and CDR2 SVGAGI (reference sequence). This CDR3 comprises 15 residues. Comment on this clonotype: The antigen is undetermined. At one boundary the junction diverges from the germline segment, which might be a read error.

Whole-study results and caveats: The long-lived group displayed more naive CD4+ cells, plus higher diversity, than the aged donors did.

Using a J-beta primer mix together with a sample-barcoded 5' primer, a second PCR was run for roughly 6 to 11 cycles. Each cDNA molecule was tagged by a template-switch adaptor that had 12 random nucleotides. Via MiXCR, TCRdb re-called the 5' RACE reads, giving one row per CDR3 protein. The profile covers around 900,000 distinct CDR3 sequences, with more than 25% appearing a single time and about 18% taken by the ten largest. J is TRBJ1-4 and V is TRBV6-6, with TRBD1 matching over 7 bases. The origin of this receptor is a woman older than 75 in good health. Sequencing used blood. The CDR3 protein is CASSYAEGANEKPFF. In DNA, the CDR3 is TGTGCCAGCAGTTACGCGGAGGGGGCGAATGAAAAACCGTTTTTT.